This TCR beta chain was obtained from a study of radiation and T cells in renal cell carcinoma. As to this clone: What it binds is not known.

The method was immunoSEQ multiplex PCR; TCRdb's version includes in-frame clones alone and lacks a portion of them. The sample lists approximately 170,000 clones, 88% seen once, with roughly 12% in the top ten. As to time point: blood 4 weeks post-SBRT, at nephrectomy. Treatment defined: 15 Gy SBRT to primary tumor, nephrectomy 4 weeks later. The patient's renal cell carcinoma had clear cell pathology. Study results and limitations: Top tumor clonotypes rose in blood 2 weeks post-radiation, then contracted.

Germline CDR1 and CDR2: MRHNA and SNTAGT. CDR3 length equals 12 residues. The V end lost 11 bases, the J end lost 9 bases, and 19 bases lay between the germline ends. This rearrangement joins TRBV6-4 to TRBJ1-2, with D possibly TRBD1 on 5 matching bases. This clonotype originated in a woman aged 50 to 60 with renal cell carcinoma. This material consisted of blood, taken from a patient whose treatment included radiotherapy and nephrectomy. The DNA for the CDR3 is TGTGCCCCAAAGGGGAGGTGGAGAAGCTACACCTTC. It specifies CAPKGRWRSYTF.